This TCR beta chain was sequenced during a study of T cells in localized non-small cell lung cancer. The study's findings and limits: Heterogeneity cannot be ruled out, as sequencing used one tumor region only.

Trimming took 1 base from V and 6 from J; bases not matched to a gene: 9. Per germline, CDR1 SGHDT and CDR2 YYEEEE. The CDR3 consists of 17 residues. The method was immunoSEQ multiplex PCR; TCRdb's version includes in-frame clones alone and lacks a portion of them. The sample carries some 25,000 clones, around 89% recorded once. Concerning this clone: Its specificity is not known.

The source material was PBMCs, sampled before any cancer treatment. The chain employs TRBV5-6 and TRBJ2-3; 12 positions agree with TRBD1. This TCR came from a man aged 35 to 69 with stage II lung adenocarcinoma. The CDR3 here is CASSLNLGQGAGDTQYF. The CDR3 nucleotides read TGTGCCAGCAGCTTGAATCTGGGACAGGGGGCAGGGGATACGCAGTATTTT.